A single sample is the source of the 17 T cell receptor beta chains below, sequenced in a study of siplizumab effects on memory and regulatory T cells. Assay used: immunoSEQ multiplex PCR; TCRdb lists only in-frame clones, some missing. Of around 86,000 clones in the sample, around 94% were seen once. Input material: non-Treg CD4+ T cells sorted from blood. The receptor set was obtained from a human donor in good health.

The gene calls are TRBV27 and TRBJ1-2; 7 bases match TRBD1. V lost 5 bases, J lost 3 bases, and 6 bases stayed unmatched. Germline CDR1 and CDR2: MNHEY and SMNVEV (reference sequence). The CDR3 length is 14 residues. The CDR3 region is CASSPQGTHYGYTF. The CDR3 nucleotides read TGTGCCAGCAGTCCACAGGGGACGCACTATGGCTACACCTTC.

The table lists this clone with a few counts. As DNA, the CDR3 is TGCGCCAGCAGCCTATACACTAGCGGGGGTGATCACAATGAGCAGTTCTTC. This encodes CASSLYTSGGDHNEQFF. The chain links TRBV5-1 to TRBJ2-1; 11 bases are a match to TRBD2. The germline V gene has CDR1 SGHRS and CDR2 YFSETQ. V lost 4 bases, J lost 5 bases, and 11 bases stayed unmatched. CDR3 length: 17 residues.

V usage is TRBV6-1 and J usage is TRBJ1-3; the D is unclear. Germline CDR1 MNHNS, CDR2 SASEGT. V was pared by 0 bases and J by 4 bases, with 10 bases between. CDR3 length: 15 residues. The CDR3 coding sequence is TGTGCCAGCAGTGAAGCAGGGAGAATCGGAAACACCATATATTTT. As protein: CASSEAGRIGNTIYF.

The CDR3 DNA sequence: TGTGCCAGCAAACGTAGTCCGGGAGAGAGTGAGCAGTACTTC. Amino acid sequence: CASKRSPGESEQYF. The genes are TRBV6-1 and TRBJ2-7, with D perhaps TRBD2 (6 bases). V shed 7 bases and J shed 7 bases, with 20 bases lying between them. Germline CDR1 and CDR2: MNHNS and SASEGT. There are 14 residues in the CDR3.

The count of this clone is one. The chain carries TRBV29-1 and TRBJ2-7; D is uncertain. The CDR3 loop spans 11 amino acids. Germline assignment: CDR1 SQVTM and CDR2 ANQGSEA. The V end was cut by 7 bases, the J end by 5 bases, with 12 bases between. The CDR3 region has the DNA TGCAGCGCCGGGTTGGGTCACGAGCAGTACTTC. As protein: CSAGLGHEQYF.

This chain connects TRBV9 to TRBJ2-1, with D perhaps TRBD2 (5 bases). Germline V gene sequence: CDR1 SGDLS, CDR2 YYNGEE. The CDR3 is 18 residues long. Trimming cost V 0 bases and J 4 bases, with 20 bases left between them. CDR3 nucleotide sequence: TGTGCCAGCAGCGTAGTTGTTTCCGGGGATGGGCTATACAATGAGCAGTTCTTC. It translates to CASSVVVSGDGLYNEQFF.

The chain uses TRBV10-3 and TRBJ2-3; no clear D. The V and J ends lost 7 bases and 0 bases respectively, with 8 bases between them. This CDR3 is built from 13 residues. The germline gives CDR1 ENHRY, CDR2 SYGVKD. CDR3 nucleotides: TGTGCCATCATGAGGACGAGCACAGATACGCAGTATTTT. Encoded protein: CAIMRTSTDTQYF.

The chain carries TRBV27 and TRBJ2-5; D remains ambiguous. CDR1 MNHEY and CDR2 SMNVEV come from the germline V gene (reference sequence). This CDR3 comprises 9 residues. Trimming took 10 bases from V and 1 from J, leaving 1 base between them. The CDR3 DNA follows: TGTGCCATCCAAGAGACCCAGTACTTC. Its translation: CAIQETQYF.

This sequence joins TRBV5-6 and TRBJ1-2; TRBD1 matches at 8 bases. In germline, CDR1 is SGHDT, CDR2 YYEEEE. Losses at the gene ends were 4 bases for V and 3 bases for J; bases not matched to a gene: 5. The CDR3 covers 14 residues. CDR3 bases: TGTGCCAGCAGCCCCGGACAGGGAGACTATGGCTACACCTTC. Translated: CASSPGQGDYGYTF. The full variable domain, in which reference TRBV5-6 and TRBJ1-2 provide the parts outside the CDR3, is DAGVTQSPTHLIKTRGQQVTLRCSPKSGHDTVSWYQQALGQGPQFIFQYYEEEERQRGNFPDRFSGHQFPNYSSELNVNALLLGDSALYLCASSPGQGDYGYTFGSGTRLTVV.

The chain joins TRBV19 to TRBJ1-1; 9 bases map to TRBD1. CDR1 is LNHDA, CDR2 SQIVND, per germline (reference sequence). J gave up 11 bases and V 4 bases, and 8 bases lay outside the gene matches. This CDR3 is built from 13 residues. In DNA, the CDR3 is TGTGCCAGTAGTAACCCGGGACAGGGAGGGGCTTTCTTT. It specifies CASSNPGQGGAFF.

This chain joins TRBV19 and TRBJ2-2, with 7 bases matching TRBD1. This CDR3 has 15 residues. The V segment lost 6 bases and the J segment 5 bases; nucleotides outside the gene matches: 9. Germline V gives CDR1 LNHDA, CDR2 SQIVND (reference sequence). The chain's CDR3 is CASRDDRERTGELFF. Here the CDR3 DNA reads TGTGCCAGTAGGGATGACAGGGAAAGGACCGGGGAGCTGTTTTTT.

The chain carries TRBV19 and TRBJ1-4; D is unclear. The CDR3 consists of 15 residues. Germline lookup yields CDR1 LNHDA and CDR2 SQIVND (reference sequence). Trimming left V 9 bases short and J 7 bases short, with 21 bases between. The CDR3 here is CASEMRAGNGEKLFF. CDR3 DNA: TGTGCCAGCGAGATGAGGGCGGGTAACGGTGAAAAACTGTTTTTT.

The J gene is TRBJ2-3, the V gene TRBV10-3, with 8 bases aligning to TRBD2. CDR3 size: 14 residues. V was pared by 7 bases and J by 2 bases, with 5 bases of the junction left unmatched. CDR1 is ENHRY, CDR2 SYGVKD, per germline. For the CDR3, the DNA is TGTGCCATCAATGGGCGGGGGGCCACAGATACGCAGTATTTT. This codes for CAINGRGATDTQYF.

The V gene is TRBV19, the J gene TRBJ1-5; D is undetermined. Germline V lookup: CDR1 LNHDA, CDR2 SQIVND (reference sequence). Trimming took off 5 bases at V and 3 bases at J, with 8 bases between the two ends. The CDR3 covers 13 residues. The chain's CDR3 is CASSVGHNQPQHF. CDR3 sequence (DNA): TGTGCCAGTAGTGTGGGCCACAATCAGCCCCAGCATTTT. The full variable domain, its missing parts supplied by reference TRBV19 and TRBJ1-5, is DGGITQSPKYLFRKEGQNVTLSCEQNLNHDAMYWYRQDPGQGLRLIYYSQIVNDFQKGDIAEGYSVSREKKESFPLTVTSAQKNPTAFYLCASSVGHNQPQHFGDGTRLSIL.

The chain has TRBV5-4 and TRBJ2-7; 8 nucleotides align to TRBD1. This CDR3 region has 14 residues. The J segment lost 2 bases and the V segment lost 5 bases, leaving 6 bases of the junction unmatched. The germline CDR1 and CDR2 sequences are SGHNT and YYREEE (reference sequence). Here the CDR3 DNA reads TGTGCCAGCAGACAGGACAGGGAGCCCTACGAGCAGTACTTC. It is translated as CASRQDREPYEQYF.

V usage is TRBV13 and J usage is TRBJ2-2, with D possibly matching TRBD2 (5 bases). The germline gives CDR1 PRHDT, CDR2 FYEKMQ (reference sequence). The V and J ends lost 5 bases and 3 bases respectively, with 16 bases between them. The CDR3 consists of 16 residues. The CDR3 here is CASSRGLAMDTGELFF. The CDR3 nucleotides read TGTGCCAGCAGCCGCGGATTAGCGATGGACACCGGGGAGCTGTTTTTT.

The V gene is TRBV7-2, the J gene TRBJ1-1; D is undetermined. Trimming took off 3 bases at V and 1 base at J, with 6 bases between the two ends. From germline, CDR1 is SGHTA and CDR2 FQGNSA. The CDR3 loop spans 13 amino acids. CDR3 sequence reads: CASSFGTNTEAFF. For the CDR3, the DNA is TGTGCCAGCAGCTTCGGCACGAACACTGAAGCTTTCTTT.